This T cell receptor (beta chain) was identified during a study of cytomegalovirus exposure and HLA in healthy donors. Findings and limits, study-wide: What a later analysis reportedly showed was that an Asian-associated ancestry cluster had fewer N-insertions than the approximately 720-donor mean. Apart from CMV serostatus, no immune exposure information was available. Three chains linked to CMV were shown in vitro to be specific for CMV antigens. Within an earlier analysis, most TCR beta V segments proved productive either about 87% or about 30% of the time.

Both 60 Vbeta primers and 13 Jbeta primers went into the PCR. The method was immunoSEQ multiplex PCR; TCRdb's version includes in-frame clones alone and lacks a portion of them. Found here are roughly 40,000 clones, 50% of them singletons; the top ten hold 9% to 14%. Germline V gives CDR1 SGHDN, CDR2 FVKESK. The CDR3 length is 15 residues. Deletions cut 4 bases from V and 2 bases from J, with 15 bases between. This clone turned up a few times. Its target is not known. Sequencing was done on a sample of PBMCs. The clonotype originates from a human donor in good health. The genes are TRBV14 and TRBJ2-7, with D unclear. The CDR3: CASSLTGQVTYEQYF. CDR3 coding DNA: TGTGCCAGCAGCCTAACTGGGCAGGTAACCTACGAGCAGTACTTC. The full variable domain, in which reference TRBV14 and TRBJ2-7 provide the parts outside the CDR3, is EAGVTQFPSHSVIEKGQTVTLRCDPISGHDNLYWYRRVMGKEIKFLLHFVKESKQDESGMPNNRFLAERTGGTYSTLKVQPAELEDSGVYFCASSLTGQVTYEQYFGPGTRLTVT.